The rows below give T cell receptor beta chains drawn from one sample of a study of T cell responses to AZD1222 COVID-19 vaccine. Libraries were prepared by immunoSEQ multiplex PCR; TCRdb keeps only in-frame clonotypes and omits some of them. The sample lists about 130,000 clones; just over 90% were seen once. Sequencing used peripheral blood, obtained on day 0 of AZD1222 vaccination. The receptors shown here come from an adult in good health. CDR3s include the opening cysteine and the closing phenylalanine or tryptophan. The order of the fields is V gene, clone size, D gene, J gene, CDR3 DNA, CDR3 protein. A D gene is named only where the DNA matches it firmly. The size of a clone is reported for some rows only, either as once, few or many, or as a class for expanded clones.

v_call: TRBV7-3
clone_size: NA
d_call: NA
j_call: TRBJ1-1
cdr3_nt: TGTGCCAGCAGCTTGTCTTTCTTT
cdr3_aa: CASSLSFF

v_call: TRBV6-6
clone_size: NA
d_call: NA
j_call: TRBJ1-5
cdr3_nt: TGTGCCAGCACCACCCCGAATCAGCCCCAGCATTTT
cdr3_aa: CASTTPNQPQHF

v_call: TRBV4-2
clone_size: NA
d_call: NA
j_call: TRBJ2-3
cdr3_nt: TGTGCCAGCAGCAAAGGGGGGTACACAGATACGCAGTATTTT
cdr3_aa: CASSKGGYTDTQYF

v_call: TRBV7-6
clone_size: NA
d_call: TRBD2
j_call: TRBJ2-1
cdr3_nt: TGTGCCAGCAGCTTAAGAACGCTTGGACTAGCTGTCAATGAGCAGTTCTTC
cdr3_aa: CASSLRTLGLAVNEQFF

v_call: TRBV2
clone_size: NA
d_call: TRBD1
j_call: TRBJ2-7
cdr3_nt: TGTGCCAGCAGTGAAGACTTTCCACAGGGGTACGAGCAGTACTTC
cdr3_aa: CASSEDFPQGYEQYF

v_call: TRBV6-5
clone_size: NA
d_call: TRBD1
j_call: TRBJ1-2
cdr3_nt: TGTGCCAGCAGCCGGACTAAGGGGACAGATGGCTACACCTTC
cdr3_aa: CASSRTKGTDGYTF

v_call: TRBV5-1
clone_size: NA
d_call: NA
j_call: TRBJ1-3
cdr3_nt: TGCGCCAGCAGCTTGGCCGTGGGGATAAGCTCTGGAAACACCATATATTTT
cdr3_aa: CASSLAVGISSGNTIYF

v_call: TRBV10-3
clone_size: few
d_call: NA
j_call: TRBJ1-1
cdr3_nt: TGTGCCATCAGGGGGCTTAATATTATCGGTCGGAACACTGAAGCTTTCTTT
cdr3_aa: CAIRGLNIIGRNTEAFF

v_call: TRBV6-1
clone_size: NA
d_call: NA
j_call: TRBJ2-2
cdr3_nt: TGTGCCAGCAGTGACGGGGACCGGGACTCCACCGGGGAGCTGTTTTTT
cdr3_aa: CASSDGDRDSTGELFF

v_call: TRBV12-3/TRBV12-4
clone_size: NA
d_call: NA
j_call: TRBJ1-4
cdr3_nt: TGTGCCAGCAGACAGGATTCTGAAAAACTGTTTTTT
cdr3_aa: CASRQDSEKLFF

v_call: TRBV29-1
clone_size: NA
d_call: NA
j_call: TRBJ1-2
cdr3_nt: TGCAGCGTTGAACCCCCCTTCAGCGCAGGGGACTATGGCTACACCTTC
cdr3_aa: CSVEPPFSAGDYGYTF

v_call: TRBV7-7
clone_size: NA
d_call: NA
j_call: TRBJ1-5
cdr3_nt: TGTGCTAGCAGCTTACAGTCTCTGGGGACAATGTTTAAAGGTCAGCCCCAGCATTTT
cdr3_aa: CASSLQSLGTMFKGQPQHF

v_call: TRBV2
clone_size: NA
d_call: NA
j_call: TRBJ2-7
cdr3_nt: TGTGCCAGCAGAACTAGCTCCGACGAGCAGTACTTC
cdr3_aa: CASRTSSDEQYF

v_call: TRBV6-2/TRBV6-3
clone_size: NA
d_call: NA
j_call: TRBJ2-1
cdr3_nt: TGTGCCAGCAGTTACAGGACGGGGAGTGAGCAGTTCTTC
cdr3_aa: CASSYRTGSEQFF

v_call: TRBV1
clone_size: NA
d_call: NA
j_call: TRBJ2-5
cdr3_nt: TGCACCAGCAGCCAAGACCGGGGGACGGGGGTCGAAGAGACCCAGTACTTC
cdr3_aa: CTSSQDRGTGVEETQYF

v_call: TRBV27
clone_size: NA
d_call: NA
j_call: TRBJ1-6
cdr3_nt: TGTGCCACCCTCCCTTGGGGTGGCACCTATAATTCACCCCTCCACTTT
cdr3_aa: CATLPWGGTYNSPLHF

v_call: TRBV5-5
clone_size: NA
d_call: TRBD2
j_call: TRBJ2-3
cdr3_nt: TGTGCCAGCCGGAGAGGAACTAGCGCCCCGGGGTGGGGCACAGATACGCAGTATTTT
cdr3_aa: CASRRGTSAPGWGTDTQYF

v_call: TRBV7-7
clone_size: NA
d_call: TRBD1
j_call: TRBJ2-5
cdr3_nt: TGTGCTAGCAGCAGAAGACAGGGGGAGACCCAGTACTTC
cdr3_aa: CASSRRQGETQYF

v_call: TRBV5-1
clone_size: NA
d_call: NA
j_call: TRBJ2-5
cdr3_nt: TGCGCCAGCAGCTTGGGGGGACACCTCCAAGAGACCCAGTACTTC
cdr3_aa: CASSLGGHLQETQYF

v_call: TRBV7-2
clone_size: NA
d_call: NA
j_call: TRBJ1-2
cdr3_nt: TGTGCCAGCAGCTTATGGCCTTTGGATGGCTACACCTTC
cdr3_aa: CASSLWPLDGYTF

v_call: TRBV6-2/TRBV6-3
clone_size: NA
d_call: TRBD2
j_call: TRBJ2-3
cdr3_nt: TGTGCCAGCAGTTACCCAACTAGCGGGGGCGGAGATACGCAGTATTTT
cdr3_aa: CASSYPTSGGGDTQYF

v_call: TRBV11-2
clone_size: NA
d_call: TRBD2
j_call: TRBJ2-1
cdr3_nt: TGTGCCAGCAGACCCAACTTATGGGGAGGGCGGATGAACGCGTTCTTC
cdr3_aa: CASRPNLWGGRMNAFF

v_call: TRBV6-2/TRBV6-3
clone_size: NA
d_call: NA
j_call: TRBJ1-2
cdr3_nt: TGTGCCAGCAGTTACTCGGGGAGTTCACATGGCTACACCTTC
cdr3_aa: CASSYSGSSHGYTF

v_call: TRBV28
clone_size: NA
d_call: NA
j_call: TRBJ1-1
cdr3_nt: TGTGCCAGCAGGGCGGATCCCACTGAAGCTTTCTTT
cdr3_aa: CASRADPTEAFF

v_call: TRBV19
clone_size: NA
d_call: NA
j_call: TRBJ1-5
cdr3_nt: TGTGCCAGTATTCGAAGTCAGGGCAGCAATCAGCCCCAGCATTTT
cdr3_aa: CASIRSQGSNQPQHF

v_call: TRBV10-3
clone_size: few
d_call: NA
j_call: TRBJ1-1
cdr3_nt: TGTGCCATCAGTCCCTCCCCAGGCGCTGAAGCTTTCTTT
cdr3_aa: CAISPSPGAEAFF

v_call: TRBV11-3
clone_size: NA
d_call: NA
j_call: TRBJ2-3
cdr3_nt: TGTGCCAGCAGCCCACTGGAGAGCACAGATACGCAGTATTTT
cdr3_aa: CASSPLESTDTQYF

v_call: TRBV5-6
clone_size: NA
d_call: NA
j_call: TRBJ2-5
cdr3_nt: TGTGCCAGCAGCTTGGCGTGGACTGACCAAGAGACCCAGTACTTC
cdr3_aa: CASSLAWTDQETQYF

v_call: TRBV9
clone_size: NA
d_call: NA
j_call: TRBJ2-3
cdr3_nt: TGTGCCAGCAGCGTATCACAAGCCGCCCCAGATACGCAGTATTTT
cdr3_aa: CASSVSQAAPDTQYF

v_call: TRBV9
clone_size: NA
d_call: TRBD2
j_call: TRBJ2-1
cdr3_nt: TGTGCCAGCAGCGTACATCAGGGCGCGGGACTAGCGGGACTCAATGAGCAGTTCTTC
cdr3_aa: CASSVHQGAGLAGLNEQFF

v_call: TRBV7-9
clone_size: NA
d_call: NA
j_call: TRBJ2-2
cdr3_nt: TGTGCCAGCAGCAAGTCAGCGGGTGGGAACACCGGGGAGCTGTTTTTT
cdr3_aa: CASSKSAGGNTGELFF

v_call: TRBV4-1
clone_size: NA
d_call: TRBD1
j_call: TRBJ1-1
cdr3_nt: TGCGCCAGCAGCTCCGACAGGGATCCTGAAGCTTTCTTT
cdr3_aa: CASSSDRDPEAFF

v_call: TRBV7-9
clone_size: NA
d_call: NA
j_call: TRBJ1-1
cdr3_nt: TGTGCCAGCAGCTTAGGGTGGTTTGAAGCTTTCTTT
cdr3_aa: CASSLGWFEAFF

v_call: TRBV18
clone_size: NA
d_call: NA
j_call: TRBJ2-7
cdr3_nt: TGTGCCAGCTCACCGCCGGGACTCAACTCCTACGAGCAGTACTTC
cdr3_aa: CASSPPGLNSYEQYF

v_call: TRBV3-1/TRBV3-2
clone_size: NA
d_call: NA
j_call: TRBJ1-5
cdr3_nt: TGTGCCAGCAGCCAAGAGATAGCGGGGTCGCCCCAGCATTTT
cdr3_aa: CASSQEIAGSPQHF

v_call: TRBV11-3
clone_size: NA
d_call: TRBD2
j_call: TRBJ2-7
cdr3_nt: TGTGCCAGCAGCCCCGGACTAGCCGCGACCTACGAGCAGTACTTC
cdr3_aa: CASSPGLAATYEQYF

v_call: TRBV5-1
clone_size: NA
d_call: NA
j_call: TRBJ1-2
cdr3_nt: TGCGCCAGCAGCTTGGTGTCTAATACACGTACCCTCGATGGCTACACCTTC
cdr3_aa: CASSLVSNTRTLDGYTF

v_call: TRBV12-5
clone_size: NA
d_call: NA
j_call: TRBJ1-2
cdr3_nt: TGTGCTAGTGGCCCCGGGACACCCTATGGCTACACCTTC
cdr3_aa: CASGPGTPYGYTF

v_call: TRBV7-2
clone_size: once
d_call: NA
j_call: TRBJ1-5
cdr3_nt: TGTGCCAGCACCCCGAGGGTGGATTATAGCAATCAGCCCCAGCATTTT
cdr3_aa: CASTPRVDYSNQPQHF

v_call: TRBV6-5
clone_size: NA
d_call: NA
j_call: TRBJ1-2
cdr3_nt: TGTGCCAGCGAGAGGGGCTATGGCTACACCTTC
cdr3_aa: CASERGYGYTF

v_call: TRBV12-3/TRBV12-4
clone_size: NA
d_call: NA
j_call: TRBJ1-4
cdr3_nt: TGTGCCAGCAGGAGGGGGAATAATGAAAAACTGTTTTTT
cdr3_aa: CASRRGNNEKLFF

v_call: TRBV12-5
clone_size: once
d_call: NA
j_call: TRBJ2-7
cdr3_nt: TGTGCTAGTGGTTTGGAAGAGGGATCTGAGCAGTACTTC
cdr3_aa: CASGLEEGSEQYF

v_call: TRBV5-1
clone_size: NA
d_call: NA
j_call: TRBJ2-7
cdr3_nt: TGCGCCAGCAGCTTGGGCCACAGGTCCCGGGACGAGCAGTACTTC
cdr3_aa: CASSLGHRSRDEQYF

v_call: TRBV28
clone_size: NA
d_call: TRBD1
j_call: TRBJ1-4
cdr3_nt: TGTGCCAGCAGTGCGGGACAGGGGGGAGGGGCTAATGAAAAACTGTTTTTT
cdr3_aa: CASSAGQGGGANEKLFF

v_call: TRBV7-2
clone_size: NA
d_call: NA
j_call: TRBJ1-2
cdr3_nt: TGTGCCAGCAGCTTACCGGAAATCTATGGCTACACCTTC
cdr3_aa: CASSLPEIYGYTF

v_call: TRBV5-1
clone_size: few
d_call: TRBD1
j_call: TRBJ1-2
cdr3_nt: TGCGCCAGCAGCTTGACCCCCGGGACAGGGGAGGGCTACACCTTC
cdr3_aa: CASSLTPGTGEGYTF

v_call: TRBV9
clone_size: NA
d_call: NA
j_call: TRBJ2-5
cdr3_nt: TGTGCCAGCAGCGTAGGGGGGGCCAAAGTTCAAGAGACCCAGTACTTC
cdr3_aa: CASSVGGAKVQETQYF

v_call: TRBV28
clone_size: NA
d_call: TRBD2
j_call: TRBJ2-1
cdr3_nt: TGTGCCAGCAGTCCCCTACCGACTAGCGGGGGGCGGGGAGGTGAGCAGTTCTTC
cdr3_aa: CASSPLPTSGGRGGEQFF

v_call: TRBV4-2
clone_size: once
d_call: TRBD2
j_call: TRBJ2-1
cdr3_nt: TGTGCCAGCAGCCAAGAGGGTCCTAGCGGAGGCTACAATGAGCAGTTCTTC
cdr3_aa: CASSQEGPSGGYNEQFF

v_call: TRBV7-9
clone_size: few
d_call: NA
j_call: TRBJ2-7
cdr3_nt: TGTGCCAGCAGCTGGAGGACCTACGAGCAGTACTTC
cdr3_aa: CASSWRTYEQYF

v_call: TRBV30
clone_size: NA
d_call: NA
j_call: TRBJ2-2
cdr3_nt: TGTGCCTGGGCCTTGGTTAGTAGCGGCATCAACACCGGGGAGCTGTTTTTT
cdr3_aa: CAWALVSSGINTGELFF

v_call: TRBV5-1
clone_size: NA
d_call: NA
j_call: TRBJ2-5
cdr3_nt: TGCGCCAGCAGCTTGGGAGGTAGCGGCCAAGAGACCCAGTACTTC
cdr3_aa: CASSLGGSGQETQYF

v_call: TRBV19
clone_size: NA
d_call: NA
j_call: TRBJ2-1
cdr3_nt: TGTGCCAGTAGTTTACGGACGGGGGTTTCGGGCTCCTACAATGAGCAGTTCTTC
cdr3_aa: CASSLRTGVSGSYNEQFF

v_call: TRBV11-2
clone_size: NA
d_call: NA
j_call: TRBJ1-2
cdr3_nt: TGTGCCAGCAGCCTTTTGGGGGGAGCTAACTATGGCTACACCTTC
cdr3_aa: CASSLLGGANYGYTF

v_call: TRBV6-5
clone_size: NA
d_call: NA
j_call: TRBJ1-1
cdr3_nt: TGTGCCAGCAGGACCGACAGAGACACTGAAGCTTTCTTT
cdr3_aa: CASRTDRDTEAFF

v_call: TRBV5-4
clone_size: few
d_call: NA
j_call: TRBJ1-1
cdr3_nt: TGTGCCAGCAGCACGAAGGGGTTTGTGAACACTGAAGCTTTCTTT
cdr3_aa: CASSTKGFVNTEAFF

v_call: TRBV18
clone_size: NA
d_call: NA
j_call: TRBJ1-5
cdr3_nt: TGTGCCAGCTCACCACCAGGGAGTAGCAATCAGCCCCAGCATTTT
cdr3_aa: CASSPPGSSNQPQHF

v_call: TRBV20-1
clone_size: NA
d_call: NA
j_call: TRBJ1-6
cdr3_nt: TGCAGTGCTAGTGTTGACAGGACTAATTCACCCCTCCACTTT
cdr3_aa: CSASVDRTNSPLHF

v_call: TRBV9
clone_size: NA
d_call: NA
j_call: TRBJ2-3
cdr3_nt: TGTGCCAGCAGCCCCCTGAGACGGGGAACCACAGATACGCAGTATTTT
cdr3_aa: CASSPLRRGTTDTQYF